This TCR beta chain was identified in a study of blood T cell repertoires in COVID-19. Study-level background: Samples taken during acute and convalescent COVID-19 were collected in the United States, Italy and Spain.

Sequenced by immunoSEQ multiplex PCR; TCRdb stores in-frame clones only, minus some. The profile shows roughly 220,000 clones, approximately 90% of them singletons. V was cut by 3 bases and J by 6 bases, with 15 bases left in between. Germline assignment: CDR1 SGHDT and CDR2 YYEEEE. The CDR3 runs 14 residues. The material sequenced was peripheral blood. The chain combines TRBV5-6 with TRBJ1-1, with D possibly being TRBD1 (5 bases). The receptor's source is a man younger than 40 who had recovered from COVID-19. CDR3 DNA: TGTGCCAGCAGCTCATGGGCCCCCAGGGCTGAAGCTTTCTTT. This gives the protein CASSSWAPRAEAFF.